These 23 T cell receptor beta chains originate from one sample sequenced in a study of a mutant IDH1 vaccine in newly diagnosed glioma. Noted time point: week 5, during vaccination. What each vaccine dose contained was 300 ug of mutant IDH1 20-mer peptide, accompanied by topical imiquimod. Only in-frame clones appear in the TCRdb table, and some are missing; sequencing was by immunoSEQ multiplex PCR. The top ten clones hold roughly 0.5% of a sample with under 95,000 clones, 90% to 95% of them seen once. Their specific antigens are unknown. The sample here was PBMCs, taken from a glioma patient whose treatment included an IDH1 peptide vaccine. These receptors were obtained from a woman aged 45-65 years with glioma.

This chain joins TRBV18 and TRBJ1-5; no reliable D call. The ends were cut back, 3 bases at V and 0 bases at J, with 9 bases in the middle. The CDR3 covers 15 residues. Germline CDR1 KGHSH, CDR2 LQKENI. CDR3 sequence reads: CASSPDGSSNQPQHF. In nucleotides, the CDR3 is TGTGCCAGCTCACCCGACGGGTCTAGCAATCAGCCCCAGCATTTT.

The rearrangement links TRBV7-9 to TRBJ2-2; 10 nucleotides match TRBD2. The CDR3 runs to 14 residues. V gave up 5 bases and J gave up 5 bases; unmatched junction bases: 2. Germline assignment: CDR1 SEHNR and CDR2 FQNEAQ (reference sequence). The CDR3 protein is CASSRAGGTGELFF. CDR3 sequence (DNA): TGTGCCAGCAGCAGAGCGGGAGGGACCGGGGAGCTGTTTTTT.

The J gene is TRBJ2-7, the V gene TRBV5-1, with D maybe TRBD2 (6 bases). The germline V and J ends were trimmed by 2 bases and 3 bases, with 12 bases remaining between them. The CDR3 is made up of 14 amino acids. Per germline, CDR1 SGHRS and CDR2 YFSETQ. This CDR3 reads CASSFSGSHYEQYF. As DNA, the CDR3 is TGCGCCAGCAGCTTCTCCGGGAGTCACTACGAGCAGTACTTC.

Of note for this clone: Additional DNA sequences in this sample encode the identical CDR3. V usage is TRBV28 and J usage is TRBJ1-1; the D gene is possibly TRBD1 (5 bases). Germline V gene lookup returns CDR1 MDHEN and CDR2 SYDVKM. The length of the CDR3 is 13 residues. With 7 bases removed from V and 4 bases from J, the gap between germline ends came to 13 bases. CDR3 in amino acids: CASIGGGGTEAFF. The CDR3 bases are TGTGCCAGCATCGGGGGTGGGGGCACTGAAGCTTTCTTT.

The CDR3 protein is CASRTLGWGVPHTQETQYF. CDR3 DNA sequence: TGCGCCAGCCGCACGCTTGGGTGGGGCGTCCCCCACACACAAGAGACCCAGTACTTC. The rearrangement joins TRBV5-1 to TRBJ2-5, with D perhaps matching TRBD1 (5 bases). This CDR3 region has 19 residues. Germline-derived CDR1 and CDR2 are SGHRS and YFSETQ. V was pared by 7 bases and J by 2 bases, with 30 bases between. The full variable domain, with the rest looked up from reference TRBV5-1 and TRBJ2-5, is KAGVTQTPRYLIKTRGQQVTLSCSPISGHRSVSWYQQTPGQGLQFLFEYFSETQRNKGNFPGRFSGRQFSNSRSEMNVSTLELGDSALYLCASRTLGWGVPHTQETQYFGPGTRLLVL.

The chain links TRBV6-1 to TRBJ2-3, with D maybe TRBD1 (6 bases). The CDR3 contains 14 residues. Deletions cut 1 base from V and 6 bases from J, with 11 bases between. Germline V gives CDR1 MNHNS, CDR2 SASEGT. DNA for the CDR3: TGTGCCAGCAGTGAAGGGGCAGGGGCTGATACGCAGTATTTT. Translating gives CASSEGAGADTQYF.

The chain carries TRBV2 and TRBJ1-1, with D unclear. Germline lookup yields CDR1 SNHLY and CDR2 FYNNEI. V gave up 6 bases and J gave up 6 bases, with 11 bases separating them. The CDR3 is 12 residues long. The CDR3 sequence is CASRNLGPEAFF. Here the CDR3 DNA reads TGTGCCAGCAGGAATTTGGGCCCTGAAGCTTTCTTT.

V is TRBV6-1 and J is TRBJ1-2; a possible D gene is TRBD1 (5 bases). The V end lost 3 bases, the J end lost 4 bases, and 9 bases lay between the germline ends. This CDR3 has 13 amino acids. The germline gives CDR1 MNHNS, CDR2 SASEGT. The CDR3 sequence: CASSEGHLYGYTF. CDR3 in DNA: TGTGCCAGCAGTGAGGGGCACCTCTATGGCTACACCTTC.

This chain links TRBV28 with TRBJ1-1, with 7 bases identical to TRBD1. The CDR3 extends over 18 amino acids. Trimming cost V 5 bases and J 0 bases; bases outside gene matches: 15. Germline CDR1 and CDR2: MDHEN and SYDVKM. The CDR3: CASSPPDRSFHMNTEAFF. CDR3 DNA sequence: TGTGCCAGCAGTCCTCCGGACAGGTCCTTTCACATGAACACTGAAGCTTTCTTT.

For the CDR3, the DNA is TGTGCCATCAGTCCAGCGGGAGAGGTCTCCTACGAGCAGTACTTC. Translation gives CAISPAGEVSYEQYF. This sequence joins TRBV10-3 and TRBJ2-7; 8 bases are shared with TRBD2. Germline CDR1 reads ENHRY; CDR2 reads SYGVKD. V was pared by 5 bases and J by 0 bases, with 6 bases of the junction left unmatched. This CDR3 is 15 amino acids long.

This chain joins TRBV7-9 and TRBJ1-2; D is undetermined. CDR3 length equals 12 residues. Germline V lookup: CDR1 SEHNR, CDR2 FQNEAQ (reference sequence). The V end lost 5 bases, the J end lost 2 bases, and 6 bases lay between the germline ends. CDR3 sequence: CASSAPNYGYTF. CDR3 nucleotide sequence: TGTGCCAGCAGCGCCCCCAACTATGGCTACACCTTC.

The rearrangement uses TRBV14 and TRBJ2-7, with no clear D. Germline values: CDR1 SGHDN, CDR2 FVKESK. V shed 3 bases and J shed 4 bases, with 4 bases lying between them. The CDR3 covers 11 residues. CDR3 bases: TGTGCCAGCAGCCAGGGATACGAGCAGTACTTC. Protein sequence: CASSQGYEQYF.

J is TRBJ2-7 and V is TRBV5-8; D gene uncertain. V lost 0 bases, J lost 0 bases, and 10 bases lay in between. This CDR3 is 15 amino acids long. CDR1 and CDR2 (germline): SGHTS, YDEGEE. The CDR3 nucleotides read TGTGCCAGCAGCTTGGAAGCGACGAGCTCCTACGAGCAGTACTTC. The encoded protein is CASSLEATSSYEQYF.

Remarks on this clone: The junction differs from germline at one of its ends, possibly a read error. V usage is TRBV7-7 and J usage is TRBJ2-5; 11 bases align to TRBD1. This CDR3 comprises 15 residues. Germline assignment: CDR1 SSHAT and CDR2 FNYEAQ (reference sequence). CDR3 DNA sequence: TGTGCTAGCAGCCTCGGGACAGGGGGGCAAGAGACCCAGTACTTC. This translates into CASSLGTGGQETQYF.

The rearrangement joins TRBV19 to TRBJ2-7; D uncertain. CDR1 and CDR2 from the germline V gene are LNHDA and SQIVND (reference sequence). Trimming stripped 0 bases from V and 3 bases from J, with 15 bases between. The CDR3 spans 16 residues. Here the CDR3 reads CASSIDPTSSSYEQYF. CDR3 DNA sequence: TGTGCCAGTAGTATAGATCCCACCTCCAGCAGCTACGAGCAGTACTTC.

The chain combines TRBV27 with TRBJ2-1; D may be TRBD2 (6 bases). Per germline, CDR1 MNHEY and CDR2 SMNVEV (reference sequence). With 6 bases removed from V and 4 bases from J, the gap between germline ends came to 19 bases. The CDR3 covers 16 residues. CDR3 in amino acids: CASRRDSAGSYNEQFF. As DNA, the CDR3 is TGTGCCAGCAGGAGGGACTCCGCTGGCTCATACAATGAGCAGTTCTTC.

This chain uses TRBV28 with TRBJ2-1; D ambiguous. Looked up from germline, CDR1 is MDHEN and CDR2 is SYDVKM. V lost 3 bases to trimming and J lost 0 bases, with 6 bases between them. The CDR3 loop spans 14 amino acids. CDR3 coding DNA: TGTGCCAGCAGTTTCCAGCCCTCCTACAATGAGCAGTTCTTC. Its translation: CASSFQPSYNEQFF. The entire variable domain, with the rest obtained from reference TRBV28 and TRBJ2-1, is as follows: DVKVTQSSRYLVKRTGEKVFLECVQDMDHENMFWYRQDPGLGLRLIYFSYDVKMKEKGDIPEGYSVSREKKERFSLILESASTNQTSMYLCASSFQPSYNEQFFGPGTRLTVL.

In DNA form, the CDR3 reads TGCGCCAGCAGCTTACAGGGTGGTGAGCAGTTCTTC. This codes for CASSLQGGEQFF. V is TRBV5-1 and J is TRBJ2-1, with D perhaps TRBD1 (6 bases). V lost 2 bases and J lost 9, with 9 bases in between. CDR3 length: 12 amino acids. Germline lookup yields CDR1 SGHRS and CDR2 YFSETQ. Complete variable domain (other parts from reference TRBV5-1 and TRBJ2-1): KAGVTQTPRYLIKTRGQQVTLSCSPISGHRSVSWYQQTPGQGLQFLFEYFSETQRNKGNFPGRFSGRQFSNSRSEMNVSTLELGDSALYLCASSLQGGEQFFGPGTRLTVL.

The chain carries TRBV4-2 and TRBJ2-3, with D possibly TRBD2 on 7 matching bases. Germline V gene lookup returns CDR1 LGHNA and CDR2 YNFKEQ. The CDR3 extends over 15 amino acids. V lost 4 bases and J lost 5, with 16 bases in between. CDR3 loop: CASSLFRGGIDTQYF. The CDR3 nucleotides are TGTGCCAGCAGCCTCTTTAGGGGGGGGATAGATACGCAGTATTTT.

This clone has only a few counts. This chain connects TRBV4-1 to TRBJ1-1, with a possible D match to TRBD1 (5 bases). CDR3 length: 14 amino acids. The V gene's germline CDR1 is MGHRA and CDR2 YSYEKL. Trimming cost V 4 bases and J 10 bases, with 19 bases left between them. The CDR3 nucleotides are TGCGCCAGCAGCCGCCCCGGAGGGCTGAGGGGAGCTTTCTTT. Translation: CASSRPGGLRGAFF.

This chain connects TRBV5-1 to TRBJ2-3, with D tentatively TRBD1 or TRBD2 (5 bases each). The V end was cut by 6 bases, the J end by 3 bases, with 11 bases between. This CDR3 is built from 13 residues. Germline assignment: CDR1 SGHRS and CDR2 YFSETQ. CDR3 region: CASNDEGTDTQYF. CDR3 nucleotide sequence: TGCGCCAGCAACGATGAGGGGACAGATACGCAGTATTTT.

CDR3 DNA: TGTGCTACCAGCCCTATCAATCAGCCCCAGCATTTT. It codes for CATSPINQPQHF. The chain recombines TRBV12-5 with TRBJ1-5; D unclear. The V gene lost 10 bases and the J gene lost 3 bases, with 10 bases spanning the gap. The CDR3 has 12 amino acids. CDR1 LGHNT and CDR2 FRNRAP come from the germline V gene.

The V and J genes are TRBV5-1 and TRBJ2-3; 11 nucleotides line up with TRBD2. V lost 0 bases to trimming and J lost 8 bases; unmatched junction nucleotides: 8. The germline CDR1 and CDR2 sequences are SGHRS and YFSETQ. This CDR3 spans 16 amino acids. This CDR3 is CASSLEGLAAGSTQYF. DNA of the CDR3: TGCGCCAGCAGCTTGGAGGGACTAGCGGCGGGTAGTACGCAGTATTTT.